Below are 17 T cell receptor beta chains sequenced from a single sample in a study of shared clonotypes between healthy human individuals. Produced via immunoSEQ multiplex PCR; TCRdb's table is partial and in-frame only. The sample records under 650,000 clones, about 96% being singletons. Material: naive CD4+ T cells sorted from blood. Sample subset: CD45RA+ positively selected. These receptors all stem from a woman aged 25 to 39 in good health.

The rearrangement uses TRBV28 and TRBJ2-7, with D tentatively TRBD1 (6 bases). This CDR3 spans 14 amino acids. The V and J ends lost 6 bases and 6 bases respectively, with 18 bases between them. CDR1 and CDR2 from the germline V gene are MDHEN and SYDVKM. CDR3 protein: CASSPGHPTGEQYF. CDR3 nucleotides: TGTGCCAGCAGCCCGGGACACCCAACCGGCGAGCAGTACTTC.

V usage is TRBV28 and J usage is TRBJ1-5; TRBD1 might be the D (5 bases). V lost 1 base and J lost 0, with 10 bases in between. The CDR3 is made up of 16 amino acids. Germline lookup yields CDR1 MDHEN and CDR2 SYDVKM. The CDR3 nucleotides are TGTGCCAGCAGTTTATCCGGGGGTTATAGCAATCAGCCCCAGCATTTT. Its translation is CASSLSGGYSNQPQHF.

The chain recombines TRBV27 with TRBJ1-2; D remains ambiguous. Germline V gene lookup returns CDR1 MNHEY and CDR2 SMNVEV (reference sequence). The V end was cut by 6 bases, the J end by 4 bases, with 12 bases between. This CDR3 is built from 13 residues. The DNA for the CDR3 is TGTGCCAGCAGAAAAGACGGTCCCTATGGCTACACCTTC. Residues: CASRKDGPYGYTF.

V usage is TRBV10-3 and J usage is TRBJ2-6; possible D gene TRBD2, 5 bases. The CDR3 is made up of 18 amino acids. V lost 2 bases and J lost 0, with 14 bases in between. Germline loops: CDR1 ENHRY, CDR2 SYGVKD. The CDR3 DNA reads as TGTGCCATCAGTGAGGGAGGACTCTCGGCCTCTGGGGCCAACGTCCTGACTTTC. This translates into CAISEGGLSASGANVLTF.

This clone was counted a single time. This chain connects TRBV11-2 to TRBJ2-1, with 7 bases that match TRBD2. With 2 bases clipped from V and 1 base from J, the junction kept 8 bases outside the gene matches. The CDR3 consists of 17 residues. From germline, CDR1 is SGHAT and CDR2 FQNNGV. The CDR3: CASSLIGDGRSYNEQFF. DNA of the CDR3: TGTGCCAGCAGCTTAATAGGTGACGGGAGGTCCTACAATGAGCAGTTCTTC.

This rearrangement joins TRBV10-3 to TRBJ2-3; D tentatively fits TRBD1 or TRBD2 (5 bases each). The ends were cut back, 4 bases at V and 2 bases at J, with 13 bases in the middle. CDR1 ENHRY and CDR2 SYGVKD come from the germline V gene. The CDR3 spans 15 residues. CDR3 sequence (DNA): TGTGCCATCAGTGCAGGGAGCGGAGCCACAGATACGCAGTATTTT. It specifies CAISAGSGATDTQYF.

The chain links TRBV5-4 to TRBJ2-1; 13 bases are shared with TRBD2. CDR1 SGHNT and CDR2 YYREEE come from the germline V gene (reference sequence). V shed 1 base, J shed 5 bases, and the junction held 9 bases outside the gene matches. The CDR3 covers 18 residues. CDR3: CASSLSPLAGGPHNEQFF. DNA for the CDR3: TGTGCCAGCAGCTTGTCCCCACTAGCGGGAGGGCCTCACAATGAGCAGTTCTTC.

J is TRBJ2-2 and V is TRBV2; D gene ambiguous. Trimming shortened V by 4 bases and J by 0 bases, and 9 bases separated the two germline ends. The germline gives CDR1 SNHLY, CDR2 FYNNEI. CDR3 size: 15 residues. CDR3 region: CASSVGLANTGELFF. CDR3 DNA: TGTGCCAGCAGTGTCGGGCTAGCGAACACCGGGGAGCTGTTTTTT.

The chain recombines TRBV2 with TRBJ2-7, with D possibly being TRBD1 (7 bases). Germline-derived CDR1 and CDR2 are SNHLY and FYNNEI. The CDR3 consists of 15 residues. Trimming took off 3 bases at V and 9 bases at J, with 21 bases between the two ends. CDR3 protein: CASSEDRRVYEWQYF. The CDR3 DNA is TGTGCCAGCAGTGAGGACAGGAGGGTTTACGAGTGGCAGTACTTC.

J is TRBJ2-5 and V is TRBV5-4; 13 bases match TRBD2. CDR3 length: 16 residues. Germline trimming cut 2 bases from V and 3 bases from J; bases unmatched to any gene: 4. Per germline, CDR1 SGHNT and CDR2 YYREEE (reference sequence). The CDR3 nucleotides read TGTGCCAGCAGCTTTCCCGGGACTAGCGGGAAAGAGACCCAGTACTTC. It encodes CASSFPGTSGKETQYF.

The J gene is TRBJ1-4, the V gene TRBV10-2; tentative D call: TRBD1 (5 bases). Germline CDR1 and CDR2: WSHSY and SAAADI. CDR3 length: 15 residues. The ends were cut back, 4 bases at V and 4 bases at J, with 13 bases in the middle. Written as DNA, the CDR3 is TGCGCCAGCAGTGGCCAAGACAGTGGTAATGAAAAACTGTTTTTT. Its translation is CASSGQDSGNEKLFF.

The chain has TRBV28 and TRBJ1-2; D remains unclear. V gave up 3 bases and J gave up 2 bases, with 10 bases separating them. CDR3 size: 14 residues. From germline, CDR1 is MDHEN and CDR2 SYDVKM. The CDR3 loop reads CASSFPRENYGYTF. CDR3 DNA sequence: TGTGCCAGCAGTTTCCCCCGGGAGAACTATGGCTACACCTTC.

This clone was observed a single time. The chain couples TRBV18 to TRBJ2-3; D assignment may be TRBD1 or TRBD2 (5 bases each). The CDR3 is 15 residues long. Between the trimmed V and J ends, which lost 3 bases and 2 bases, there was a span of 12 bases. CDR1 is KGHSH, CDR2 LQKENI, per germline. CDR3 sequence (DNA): TGTGCCAGCTCACCCCGGGACGCCCCCACAGATACGCAGTATTTT. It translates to CASSPRDAPTDTQYF.

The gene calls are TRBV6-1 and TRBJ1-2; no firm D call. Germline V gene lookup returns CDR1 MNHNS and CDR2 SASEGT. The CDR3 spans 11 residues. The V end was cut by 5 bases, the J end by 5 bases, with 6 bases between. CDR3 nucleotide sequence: TGTGCCAGCAGTACGCTGTATGGCTACACCTTC. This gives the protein CASSTLYGYTF.

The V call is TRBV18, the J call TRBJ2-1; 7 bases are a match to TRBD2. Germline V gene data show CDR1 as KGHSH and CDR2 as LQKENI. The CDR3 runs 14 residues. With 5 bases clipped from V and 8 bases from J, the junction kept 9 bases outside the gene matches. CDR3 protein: CASSKAGAVDEQFF. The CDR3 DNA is TGTGCCAGCTCAAAGGCGGGAGCTGTCGATGAGCAGTTCTTC. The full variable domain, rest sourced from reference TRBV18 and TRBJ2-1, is NAGVMQNPRHLVRRRGQEARLRCSPMKGHSHVYWYRQLPEEGLKFMVYLQKENIIDESGMPKERFSAEFPKEGPSILRIQQVVRGDSAAYFCASSKAGAVDEQFFGPGTRLTVL.

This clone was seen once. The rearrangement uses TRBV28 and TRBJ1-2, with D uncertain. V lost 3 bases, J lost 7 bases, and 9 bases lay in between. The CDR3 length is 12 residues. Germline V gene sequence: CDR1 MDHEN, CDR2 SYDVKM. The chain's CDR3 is CASSFSGSGYTF. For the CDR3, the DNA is TGTGCCAGCAGTTTCTCGGGTTCTGGCTACACCTTC.

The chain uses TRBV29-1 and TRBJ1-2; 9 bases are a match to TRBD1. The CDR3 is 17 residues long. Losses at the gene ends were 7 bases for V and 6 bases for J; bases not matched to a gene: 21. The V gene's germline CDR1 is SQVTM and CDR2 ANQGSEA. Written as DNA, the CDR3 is TGCAGCGCTGTGTTGCGCCCGGGACAGGGTTCTCGTGATGGCTACACCTTC. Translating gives CSAVLRPGQGSRDGYTF.